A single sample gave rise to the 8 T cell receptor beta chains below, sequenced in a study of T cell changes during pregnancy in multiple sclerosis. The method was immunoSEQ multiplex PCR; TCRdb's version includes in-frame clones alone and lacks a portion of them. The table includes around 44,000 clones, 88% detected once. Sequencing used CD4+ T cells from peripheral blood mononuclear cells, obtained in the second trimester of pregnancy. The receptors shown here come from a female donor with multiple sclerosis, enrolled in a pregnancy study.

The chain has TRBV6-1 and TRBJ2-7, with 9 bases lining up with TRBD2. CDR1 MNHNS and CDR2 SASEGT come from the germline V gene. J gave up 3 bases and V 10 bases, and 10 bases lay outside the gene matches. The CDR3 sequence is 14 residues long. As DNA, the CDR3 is TGTGCCACCGATCGAGCGGGAGGTCTCTACGAGCAGTACTTC. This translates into CATDRAGGLYEQYF.

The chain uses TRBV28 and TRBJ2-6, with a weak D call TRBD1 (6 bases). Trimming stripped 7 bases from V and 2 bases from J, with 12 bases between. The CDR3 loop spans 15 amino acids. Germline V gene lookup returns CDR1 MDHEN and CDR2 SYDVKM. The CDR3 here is CASMVGGTGANVLTF. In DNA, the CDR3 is TGTGCCAGCATGGTAGGGGGAACTGGGGCCAACGTCCTGACTTTC. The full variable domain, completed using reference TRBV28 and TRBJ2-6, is DVKVTQSSRYLVKRTGEKVFLECVQDMDHENMFWYRQDPGLGLRLIYFSYDVKMKEKGDIPEGYSVSREKKERFSLILESASTNQTSMYLCASMVGGTGANVLTFGAGSRLTVL.

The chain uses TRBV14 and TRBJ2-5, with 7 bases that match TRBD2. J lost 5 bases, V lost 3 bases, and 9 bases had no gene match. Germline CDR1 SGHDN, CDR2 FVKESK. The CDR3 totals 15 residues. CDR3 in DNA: TGTGCCAGCAGCCAGGGGGAGGGCCCTCGCGAGACCCAGTACTTC. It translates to CASSQGEGPRETQYF.

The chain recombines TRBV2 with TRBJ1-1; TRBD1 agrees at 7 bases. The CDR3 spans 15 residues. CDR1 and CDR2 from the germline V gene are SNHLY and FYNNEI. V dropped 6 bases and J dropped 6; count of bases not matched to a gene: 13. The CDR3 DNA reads TGTGCCAGCAGGGGACAGACAGGGAAGAGATCTGAAGCTTTCTTT. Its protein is CASRGQTGKRSEAFF.

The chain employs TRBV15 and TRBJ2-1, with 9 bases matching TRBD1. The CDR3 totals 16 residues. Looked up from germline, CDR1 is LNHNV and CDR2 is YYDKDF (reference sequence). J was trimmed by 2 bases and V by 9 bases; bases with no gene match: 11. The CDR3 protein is CATSVGTGTPYNEQFF. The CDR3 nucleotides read TGTGCCACGTCGGTCGGGACAGGGACCCCCTACAATGAGCAGTTCTTC. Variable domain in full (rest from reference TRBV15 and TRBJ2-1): DAMVIQNPRYQVTQFGKPVTLSCSQTLNHNVMYWYQQKSSQAPKLLFHYYDKDFNNEADTPDNFQSRRPNTSFCFLDIRSPGLGDTAMYLCATSVGTGTPYNEQFFGPGTRLTVL.

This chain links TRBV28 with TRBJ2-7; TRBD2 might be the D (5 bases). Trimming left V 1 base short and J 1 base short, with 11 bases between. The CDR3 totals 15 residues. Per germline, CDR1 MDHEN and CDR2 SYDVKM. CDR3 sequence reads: CASSLYPGKSYEQYF. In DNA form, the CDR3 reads TGTGCCAGCAGTTTATATCCGGGAAAGTCCTACGAGCAGTACTTC. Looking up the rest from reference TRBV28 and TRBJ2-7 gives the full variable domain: DVKVTQSSRYLVKRTGEKVFLECVQDMDHENMFWYRQDPGLGLRLIYFSYDVKMKEKGDIPEGYSVSREKKERFSLILESASTNQTSMYLCASSLYPGKSYEQYFGPGTRLTVT.

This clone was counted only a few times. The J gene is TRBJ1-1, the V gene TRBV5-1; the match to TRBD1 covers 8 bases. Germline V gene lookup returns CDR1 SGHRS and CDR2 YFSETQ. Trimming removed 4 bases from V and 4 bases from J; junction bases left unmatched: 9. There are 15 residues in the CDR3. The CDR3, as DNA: TGCGCCAGCAGCCTCGGGGGGACAGGCTCCACTGAAGCTTTCTTT. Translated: CASSLGGTGSTEAFF.

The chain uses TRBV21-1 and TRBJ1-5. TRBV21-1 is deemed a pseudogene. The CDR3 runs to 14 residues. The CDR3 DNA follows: TGTGCCAGCAGCATTCCGGGGAGGCAACAGCCCCAGCATTTT. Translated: CASSIPGRQQPQHF.